This T cell receptor beta chain was sequenced in a study of T cell responses to AZD1222 COVID-19 vaccine. Findings of the study overall: Sampled repertoires all dated from after the peak T cell response. Two AZD1222 administrations were followed by greater Spike-specific TCR breadth and depth.

Repertoires were generated with immunoSEQ multiplex PCR, while TCRdb's copy carries only in-frame clones and drops some. Here the sample spans 100,000 or so clones, 92% being singletons. About this clone itself: Its antigen is still unknown.

The CDR3 is 15 residues long. V lost 5 bases and J lost 0, with 11 bases in between. The germline gives CDR1 MNHEY, CDR2 SVGEGT. The sample consisted of peripheral blood, taken on day 0 of AZD1222 vaccination. The chain has TRBV6-2 or TRBV6-3 and TRBJ2-1; D is possibly TRBD1 (6 bases). This clonotype was sampled from an adult in good health. This CDR3 is CASSVRQVSYNEQFF. The CDR3 bases are TGTGCCAGCAGTGTCCGACAGGTCTCCTACAATGAGCAGTTCTTC.